This T cell receptor (beta chain) was documented in a study of T cell clonality in common variable immunodeficiency. Overall study findings and caveats: CVID subjects had higher TCRbeta clonality than healthy controls, most marked in about a third. In common variable immunodeficiency, TCR beta chains reportedly carried fewer deletions and N-nucleotide insertions.

Sequencing was performed with immunoSEQ multiplex PCR; in TCRdb, only in-frame clones are kept and a portion is missing. Singletons are absent from the sample, which has roughly 25,000 clones. There are a few counts of this clone. Its antigen is not known. The CDR3 end lies 3 residues beyond the end of the read and is filled in from the germline J gene. Donors gave roughly 4.5 to 8 ml heparinized peripheral whole blood. Trimming cost V 5 bases and J 0 bases, with 10 bases left between them. Germline loops: CDR1 WSHSY, CDR2 SAAADI. The CDR3 runs to 14 residues. Material for sequencing was peripheral blood mononuclear cells. The V call is TRBV10-2, the J call TRBJ2-5; possible D gene TRBD2, 5 bases. The sequence was collected from a human donor with common variable immunodeficiency. The covered CDR3 bases are TGCGCCAGCAGTAGCGGATTCTACCAAGAGACC. Translation gives CASSSGFYQET. The whole CDR3 protein is CASSSGFYQETQYF.